This T cell receptor beta chain was sequenced for a study of shared clonotypes between healthy human individuals. Naive CD8 cells lacked CD45RO and underwent positive selection for CCR7, leaving out terminally differentiated effector memory CD45RA+ cells. Study results and caveats: Memory subsets generally showed smaller estimated richness than naive subsets did. Clonotype sharing among donors was expected to depend on sequencing depth. Despite large depth, sorted-subset datasets appeared incompletely sequenced.

Each PCR replicate from the sorted subsets contained about 200 ng DNA, which is 25,000 to 30,000 T cell genomes. The assay was immunoSEQ multiplex PCR, and TCRdb's table has in-frame clones only and misses some. This table holds about 680,000 clones, about 90% found once. About this clone itself: Its antigen is as yet unknown.

CDR1 MNHEY and CDR2 SMNVEV come from the germline V gene (reference sequence). The V and J ends lost 0 bases and 5 bases respectively, with 11 bases between them. The CDR3 totals 14 residues. This clonotype was obtained from a man aged 30 to 45 in good health. The gene calls are TRBV27 and TRBJ2-7; tentative D call: TRBD1 (5 bases). Source material: naive CD8+ T cells sorted from blood. The CDR3 sequence is CASSLSPGPNEQYF. As DNA, the CDR3 is TGTGCCAGCAGTTTATCACCAGGGCCTAACGAGCAGTACTTC.